The rows below give T cell receptor beta chains drawn from one sample of a study of T-cell memory formation after mild COVID-19. TCRdb passed the 5' RACE reads through MiXCR, listing each CDR3 protein once. The sample shows around 450,000 distinct CDR3 sequences, 20% of them seen only once. Sequenced input: PBMCs or a T cell subset sorted from them (not recorded which). The receptors originated from an adult woman who had mild COVID-19 (a few samples of this study predate the infection). Cell type and time point are not known. CDR3s include the opening cysteine and the closing phenylalanine or tryptophan. Each record gives: V gene, CDR3 protein.

TRBV7-2 CASSFQGVSSNSPLHF
TRBV3-1 CASSSRDRGFHEQYF
TRBV4-3 CASSPSGAFYYGYTF
TRBV5-1 CASSLVILAANTGELFF
TRBV7-9 CASSFGDQAGYTF
TRBV7-9 CASSFSTEAFF
TRBV4-2 CASSPGTGRHQPQHF
TRBV29-1 CSPAGTASSPLHF
TRBV9 CASSPRQGAGNTIYF
TRBV7-9 CASGISGRAYEQYF
TRBV9 CASSGEGTRTDTQYF
TRBV27 CASSLTGSLNTEAFF
TRBV7-2 CASSRLGGGSGELFF
TRBV5-5 CASSLIGTGLSYEQYF
TRBV12-3/TRBV12-4 CASSLSGVAIPKVAFF
TRBV11-2 CASRPGGQGHGYTF
TRBV6-5 CASRYRDRGIYEQYF
TRBV15 CATSSGQGAGSQPQHF
TRBV12-3/TRBV12-4 CASLGGGTDTQYF
TRBV5-5 CASSLPYSGSYNEQFF
TRBV7-2 CASSLAEGTEQFF
TRBV7-9 CASSKDRGHIYEQYF
TRBV27 CASSPLRFAGPTEAFF
TRBV11-2 CASGETGDRTDTQYF
TRBV12-3/TRBV12-4 CASSNWAGNQPQHF
TRBV7-3 CASSPGQVHEAFF
TRBV5-5 CASSLGSSGSQANTGELFF
TRBV9 CASSVEQGGIYEQYF
TRBV24-1 CATSDPDRGAYNEQFF
TRBV27 CASSKSPGQGAGEQYF
TRBV21-1 CASSKEWSVGLVPNTGELFF
TRBV12-3/TRBV12-4 CASSPRGGAEAFF
TRBV24-1 CATSLKGGSHTDTQYF
TRBV30 CAWSGIQGAEAFF
TRBV7-9 CASSLKGTLRLVNTEAFF
TRBV7-2 CASSYTSTAQFF
TRBV12-3/TRBV12-4 CASSSPRDREETQYF
TRBV4-1 CASSQSFRGRTEAFF
TRBV6-2/TRBV6-3 CASSYSQVRTGEQYF
TRBV27 CASSLRERTEAFF
TRBV5-1 CASSSGQQQAFF
TRBV24-1 CATSGSEMNTGELFF
TRBV25-1 CASRHSGSSYNEQFF
TRBV2 CASNNGPSPSTDTQYF
TRBV29-1 CSVVEGSVNTIYF
TRBV12-3/TRBV12-4 CASSRTSGSQFF
TRBV7-9 CASSLPIRTNTEAFF
TRBV7-8 CASSLGRSGADTQYF
TRBV5-1 CASSLEGGQETQYF
TRBV7-3 CASSLAPGPRGITEAFF
TRBV11-2 CASSPKGADTQYF
TRBV7-9 CASSSFQGSETQYF
TRBV6-2/TRBV6-3 CASSYPPTGRGEQFF
TRBV4-2 CASSQRIRTRTDTQYF
TRBV4-1 CASSQGTDYGYTF
TRBV20-1 CSARSMTSGSRETQYF
TRBV20-1 CSAPRTGPEAFF
TRBV29-1 CSVEDLDRGLQQRAQYF
TRBV7-4 CASSRGTGVPYEQYF